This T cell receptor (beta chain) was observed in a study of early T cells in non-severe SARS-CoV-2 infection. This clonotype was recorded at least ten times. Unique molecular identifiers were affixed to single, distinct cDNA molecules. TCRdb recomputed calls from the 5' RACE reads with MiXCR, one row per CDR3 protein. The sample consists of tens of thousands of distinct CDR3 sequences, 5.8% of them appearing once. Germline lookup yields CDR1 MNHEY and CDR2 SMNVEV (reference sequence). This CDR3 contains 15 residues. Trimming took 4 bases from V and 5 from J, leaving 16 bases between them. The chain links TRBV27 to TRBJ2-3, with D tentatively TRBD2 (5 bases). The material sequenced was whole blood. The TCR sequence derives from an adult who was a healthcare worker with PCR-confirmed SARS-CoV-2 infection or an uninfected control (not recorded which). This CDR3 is CASSYSAGIGDTQYF. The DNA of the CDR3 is TGTGCCAGCAGTTATTCGGCCGGGATCGGAGATACGCAGTATTTT.